Shown below are 21 T cell receptor beta chains from a single sample sequenced in a study of T cell repertoires in cytomegalovirus infection. No antigens are known for them. TCRdb reanalysed the reads using MiXCR and keeps one entry per CDR3 protein. The sample includes 100,000 to 120,000 distinct CDR3 sequences, over 25% of them seen just once. This specimen was CD8+ T cells from cultured PBMCs, taken from culture after CMV antigen stimulation. These TCRs come from a human donor in good health (CMV status not recorded). Some clones in this sample may be carry-over from other donors' samples.

The chain carries TRBV9 and TRBJ1-1; D is perhaps TRBD1 (5 bases). This CDR3 is 14 amino acids long. V gave up 2 bases and J gave up 1 base, with 9 bases separating them. Per germline, CDR1 SGDLS and CDR2 YYNGEE. CDR3 in DNA: TGTGCCAGCAGCGTCAGGGACTCGAACACTGAAGCTTTCTTT. It translates to CASSVRDSNTEAFF.

This clonotype has a handful of counts. V is TRBV20-1 and J is TRBJ2-1; 10 bases are shared with TRBD2. Germline values: CDR1 DFQATT, CDR2 SNEGSKA (reference sequence). Trimming at V came to 6 bases and at J to 2 bases, leaving 4 bases not matched to a gene. The CDR3 is made up of 14 amino acids. This chain's CDR3 is CSALSGGTYNEQFF. The CDR3 DNA sequence: TGCAGTGCGCTTAGCGGGGGGACCTACAATGAGCAGTTCTTC.

This clonotype has more than one count but fewer than ten. The chain has TRBV7-4 and TRBJ1-1; D is undetermined. V lost 2 bases to trimming and J lost 4 bases, with 11 bases between them. Looked up from germline, CDR1 is SGHVT and CDR2 is SQSDAQ. The CDR3 covers 14 residues. Here the CDR3 DNA reads TGTGCCAGCAGCTTACGCCCCCCGGGCACTGAAGCTTTCTTT. It yields the protein CASSLRPPGTEAFF.

This rearrangement joins TRBV7-6 to TRBJ2-7, with a tentative D call TRBD1 (5 bases). Germline loops: CDR1 SGHVS, CDR2 FNYEAQ. This CDR3 comprises 13 residues. Trimming left V 4 bases short and J 2 bases short, with 9 bases between. CDR3 DNA: TGTGCCAGCAGCTCCGACAGTCCCTACGAGCAGTACTTC. Residues: CASSSDSPYEQYF.

V is TRBV13 and J is TRBJ2-1; 7 nucleotides line up with TRBD1. In germline, CDR1 is PRHDT, CDR2 FYEKMQ (reference sequence). This CDR3 has 15 residues. Unmatched junction bases numbered 6, after V lost 4 bases and J lost 3 bases. For the CDR3, the DNA is TGTGCCAGCAGCTCCCGGGACAGAAACTACAATGAGCAGTTCTTC. Its protein is CASSSRDRNYNEQFF.

The chain is built from TRBV6-6 and TRBJ2-2; tentative D call: TRBD1 (5 bases). V lost 0 bases and J 6 bases, leaving 14 bases between the germline ends. CDR1 and CDR2 (germline): MNHNY, SVGAGI (reference sequence). CDR3 size: 16 residues. The CDR3 DNA reads as TGTGCCAGCAGTTACTCTTCGGACATCGTCCCCGGGGAGCTGTTTTTT. Translating it yields CASSYSSDIVPGELFF.

Many counts were recorded for this clonotype. This chain links TRBV7-2 with TRBJ2-7, with 7 nucleotides matching TRBD1. The CDR3 is 16 amino acids. CDR1 SGHTA and CDR2 FQGNSA come from the germline V gene. The ends lost 2 bases at V and 0 bases at J; junction bases unmatched: 7. The CDR3 DNA is TGTGCCAGCAGCTTAAACCCGGGACAGTTCTCCTACGAGCAGTACTTC. It translates to CASSLNPGQFSYEQYF.

The chain combines TRBV5-6 with TRBJ1-5, with D maybe TRBD1 (5 bases). V was pared by 2 bases and J by 4 bases, with 10 bases between. The CDR3 consists of 14 residues. The germline gives CDR1 SGHDT, CDR2 YYEEEE. The CDR3 sequence is CASSFRGVNQPQHF. CDR3 sequence (DNA): TGTGCCAGCAGCTTCAGAGGGGTTAATCAGCCCCAGCATTTT. The variable domain in full, completed from reference TRBV5-6 and TRBJ1-5, reads DAGVTQSPTHLIKTRGQQVTLRCSPKSGHDTVSWYQQALGQGPQFIFQYYEEEERQRGNFPDRFSGHQFPNYSSELNVNALLLGDSALYLCASSFRGVNQPQHFGDGTRLSIL.

This clonotype was recorded many times. This chain's CDR3 is CASSRGQTTGELFF. The CDR3 nucleotides are TGTGCCAGCAGCCGGGGACAGACGACCGGGGAGCTGTTTTTT. The chain uses TRBV7-2 and TRBJ2-2; 7 bases align to TRBD1. Germline trimming cut 5 bases from V and 5 bases from J; bases unmatched to any gene: 5. CDR3 length equals 14 residues. Per germline, CDR1 SGHTA and CDR2 FQGNSA. Variable domain in full (rest from reference TRBV7-2 and TRBJ2-2): GAGVSQSPSNKVTEKGKDVELRCDPISGHTALYWYRQSLGQGLEFLIYFQGNSAPDKSGLPSDRFSAERTGGSVSTLTIQRTQQEDSAVYLCASSRGQTTGELFFGEGSRLTVL.

This clonotype turned up a few times. This chain links TRBV6-1 with TRBJ1-6, with D maybe TRBD1 (5 bases). This CDR3 comprises 17 residues. Germline V gene sequence: CDR1 MNHNS, CDR2 SASEGT. V was trimmed by 7 bases and J by 0 bases, leaving 16 bases between them. CDR3 amino acids: CASKRDVGSSYNSPLHF. DNA of the CDR3: TGTGCCAGCAAAAGGGACGTGGGCAGCTCCTATAATTCACCCCTCCACTTT.

The table lists this clonotype with many counts. The V call is TRBV5-1, the J call TRBJ2-1; D uncertain. The V end lost 0 bases, the J end lost 5 bases, and 12 bases lay between the germline ends. Per the germline V gene, CDR1 is SGHRS and CDR2 is YFSETQ. This CDR3 spans 15 amino acids. CDR3 in DNA: TGCGCCAGCAGCTTGGTTTGGGGTCTGAACAATGAGCAGTTCTTC. Translated, it gives CASSLVWGLNNEQFF.

This clonotype occurred a few times. The J gene is TRBJ1-2, the V gene TRBV27, with 7 bases aligning to TRBD1. Germline CDR1 is MNHEY and CDR2 is SMNVEV (reference sequence). This CDR3 has 14 amino acids. The V segment lost 2 bases and the J segment 5 bases; nucleotides outside the gene matches: 5. The CDR3 DNA follows: TGTGCCAGCAGTTTACGGGGACAGCCGTATGGCTACACCTTC. It translates to CASSLRGQPYGYTF.

The chain recombines TRBV27 with TRBJ2-3; 14 positions agree with TRBD2. This CDR3 comprises 18 residues. Germline CDR1 and CDR2: MNHEY and SMNVEV (reference sequence). The V segment lost 5 bases and the J segment 0 bases; nucleotides outside the gene matches: 7. The CDR3 loop is CASSPGTSGGPSTDTQYF. In nucleotides, the CDR3 is TGTGCCAGCAGTCCAGGGACTAGCGGGGGACCTAGCACAGATACGCAGTATTTT.

The chain is built from TRBV7-2 and TRBJ2-1; 15 bases agree with TRBD2. This CDR3 is built from 16 residues. Germline CDR1 SGHTA, CDR2 FQGNSA. V gave up 5 bases and J gave up 7 bases; unmatched junction bases: 6. The CDR3 here is CASSQPGTSGGNEQFF. The CDR3 DNA is TGTGCCAGCAGCCAGCCCGGGACTAGCGGGGGGAATGAGCAGTTCTTC.

The chain links TRBV4-1 to TRBJ1-4; D perhaps matches TRBD1 (6 bases). Germline CDR1 is MGHRA and CDR2 is YSYEKL. This CDR3 has 14 residues. V was cut by 4 bases and J by 5 bases, with 11 bases left in between. For the CDR3, the DNA is TGCGCCAGCAGCCTGACAGGTCTGAATGAAAAACTGTTTTTT. Encoded protein: CASSLTGLNEKLFF.

This clonotype was counted many times. The chain joins TRBV27 to TRBJ2-1; 9 nucleotides line up with TRBD2. Germline CDR1 is MNHEY and CDR2 is SMNVEV (reference sequence). The CDR3 length is 14 residues. V shed 6 bases, J shed 4 bases, and the junction held 4 bases outside the gene matches. CDR3 sequence (DNA): TGTGCCAGCAGCCGGCGGGGGGGATACAATGAGCAGTTCTTC. This translates into CASSRRGGYNEQFF.

The table lists this clonotype with a few counts. DNA of the CDR3: TGTGCCCGACCGGACAGCAATAACTATGGCTACACCTTC. This gives the protein CARPDSNNYGYTF. V gene TRBV2 combines with J gene TRBJ1-2; tentatively, D is TRBD1 (6 bases). Per germline, CDR1 SNHLY and CDR2 FYNNEI. The CDR3 has 13 residues. With 11 bases removed from V and 1 base from J, the gap between germline ends came to 14 bases. Together with reference TRBV2 and TRBJ1-2, the CDR3 gives the full variable domain: EPEVTQTPSHQVTQMGQEVILRCVPISNHLYFYWYRQILGQKVEFLVSFYNNEISEKSEIFDDQFSVERPDGSNFTLKIRSTKLEDSAMYFCARPDSNNYGYTFGSGTRLTVV.

V usage is TRBV27 and J usage is TRBJ2-1; either TRBD1 or TRBD2 may fit D (5 bases each). The germline gives CDR1 MNHEY, CDR2 SMNVEV (reference sequence). The CDR3 totals 17 residues. V lost 8 bases, J lost 2 bases, and 22 bases lay in between. The CDR3 DNA reads TGTGCCAGCCAGCAGGGAAGGATGGACGGGGCCTACAATGAGCAGTTCTTC. Protein: CASQQGRMDGAYNEQFF.

This clonotype has at least ten counts. This chain's CDR3 is CASSATGARGLGTEAFF. In nucleotides, the CDR3 is TGTGCCAGCAGCGCGACAGGGGCGCGGGGTTTGGGCACTGAAGCTTTCTTT. The chain has TRBV11-2 and TRBJ1-1; 8 bases fit TRBD1. In germline, CDR1 is SGHAT, CDR2 FQNNGV. The CDR3 consists of 17 residues. The V segment lost 5 bases and the J segment 4 bases; nucleotides outside the gene matches: 15.

The chain couples TRBV12-3 or TRBV12-4 to TRBJ1-6; D unclear. V was pared by 5 bases and J by 9 bases, with 8 bases between. CDR3 size: 12 residues. As DNA, the CDR3 is TGTGCCAGCAGTCCCTACACTTCACCCCTCCACTTT. Protein product: CASSPYTSPLHF.

In DNA, the CDR3 is TGCAGCGTTGTATACCAGAACACTGAAGCTTTCTTT. It yields the protein CSVVYQNTEAFF. This chain links TRBV29-1 with TRBJ1-1; D unresolved. Germline lookup yields CDR1 SQVTM and CDR2 ANQGSEA. There are 12 residues in the CDR3. With 4 bases removed from V and 1 base from J, the gap between germline ends came to 7 bases.